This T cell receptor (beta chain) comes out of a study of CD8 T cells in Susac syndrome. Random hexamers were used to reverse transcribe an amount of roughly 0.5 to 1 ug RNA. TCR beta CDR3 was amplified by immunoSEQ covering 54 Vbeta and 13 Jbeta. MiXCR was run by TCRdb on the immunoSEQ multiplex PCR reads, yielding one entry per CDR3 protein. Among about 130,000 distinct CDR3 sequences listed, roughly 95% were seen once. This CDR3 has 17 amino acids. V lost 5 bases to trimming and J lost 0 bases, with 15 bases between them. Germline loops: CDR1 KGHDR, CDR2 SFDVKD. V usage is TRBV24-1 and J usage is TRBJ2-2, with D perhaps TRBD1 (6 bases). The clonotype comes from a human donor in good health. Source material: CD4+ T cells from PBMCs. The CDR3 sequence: CATSAGLDRTNTGELFF. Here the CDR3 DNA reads TGTGCCACCAGTGCGGGGCTAGACAGGACGAACACCGGGGAGCTGTTTTTT.